This T cell receptor beta chain was profiled in a study of technical replicates of blood from a handful of donors. The CDR3 is made up of 17 amino acids. CDR1 is MDHEN, CDR2 SYDVKM, per germline. V trimming: 3 bases; J trimming: 3 bases; junction bases outside the gene matches: 9. TCRdb's table, derived via immunoSEQ multiplex PCR, lists solely in-frame clones and lacks some. The sample lists roughly 82,000 clones; around nine tenths were seen once. Sequenced sample: T cells isolated from PBMCs. The TCR was taken from a human donor in good health. The chain employs TRBV28 and TRBJ2-7, with 12 bases lining up with TRBD1. Written as DNA, the CDR3 is TGTGCCAGCAGTTTTGACCCCGGGACAGGGGGCTACTACGAGCAGTACTTC. As protein: CASSFDPGTGGYYEQYF.